One and the same sample provided the 13 T cell receptor beta chains below, sequenced in a study of T-cell memory formation after mild COVID-19. TCRdb reprocessed the 5' RACE reads via MiXCR and lists one record per CDR3 protein. The sample carries about 340,000 distinct CDR3 sequences, 10% to 15% recorded once. The sequenced sample was PBMCs or a T cell subset sorted from them (not recorded which). Every receptor here comes from a man younger than 30 who had mild COVID-19 (a few samples of this study predate the infection). Cell type and time point are not known.

This rearrangement joins TRBV19 to TRBJ2-7, with D tentatively TRBD2 (5 bases). The CDR3 sequence is 13 residues long. V dropped 5 bases and J dropped 3 bases, with 11 bases sitting between them. Germline V CDR1 and CDR2: LNHDA, SQIVND (reference sequence). The CDR3 is CASSEGRSYEQYV. CDR3 DNA: TGTGCCAGTAGTGAGGGCCGAAGCTACGAGCAGTACGTC.

This clonotype was seen a few times. The chain is built from TRBV18 and TRBJ1-1, with 10 positions matching TRBD1. The V segment lost 3 bases and the J segment 5 bases; nucleotides outside the gene matches: 9. Germline V gene lookup returns CDR1 KGHSH and CDR2 LQKENI. This CDR3 spans 16 amino acids. This chain's CDR3 is CASSPIIWTGGTEAFF. The CDR3 DNA is TGTGCCAGCTCACCGATAATCTGGACAGGGGGAACTGAAGCTTTCTTT.

This clonotype was seen a few times. This chain joins TRBV10-3 and TRBJ2-3; D is uncertain. There are 16 residues in the CDR3. Looked up from germline, CDR1 is ENHRY and CDR2 is SYGVKD. Trimming removed 3 bases at V and 0 bases at J, with 13 bases between. CDR3 sequence: CAISDRRGGSTDTQYF. Written as DNA, the CDR3 is TGTGCCATCAGTGATCGGAGAGGCGGCAGCACAGATACGCAGTATTTT.

V and J are TRBV7-9 and TRBJ2-3; D gene unclear. In germline, CDR1 is SEHNR, CDR2 FQNEAQ (reference sequence). Deletions cut 3 bases from V and 7 bases from J, with 8 bases between. CDR3 length: 12 residues. The CDR3 spells CASSFGTNTQYF. The CDR3 nucleotides are TGTGCCAGCAGCTTTGGTACGAATACGCAGTATTTT.

This clonotype was recorded a few times. V usage is TRBV14 and J usage is TRBJ2-5, with D hard to call. CDR3 length equals 14 residues. Trimming pared 2 bases from V and 1 base from J, leaving 8 bases between. Germline lookup yields CDR1 SGHDN and CDR2 FVKESK. This CDR3 is CASSQSSAQETQYF. CDR3 nucleotide sequence: TGTGCCAGCAGCCAATCGTCGGCCCAAGAGACCCAGTACTTC.

The J gene is TRBJ1-1, the V gene TRBV5-1, with TRBD1 identical over 9 bases. The CDR3 contains 16 residues. CDR1 and CDR2 (germline): SGHRS, YFSETQ. V trimming: 6 bases; J trimming: 1 base; junction bases outside the gene matches: 10. The CDR3 region has the DNA TGCGCCAGCAAGATACCGGGACAGGGTTCGAACACTGAAGCTTTCTTT. This codes for CASKIPGQGSNTEAFF.

The chain is built from TRBV12-5 and TRBJ1-5; D might be TRBD1 (5 bases). V lost 1 base to trimming and J lost 0 bases, with 13 bases between them. The CDR3 covers 17 residues. CDR1 LGHNT and CDR2 FRNRAP come from the germline V gene. DNA for the CDR3: TGTGCTAGTGGTTTGGCCCCGGGGCTGTTTAGCAATCAGCCCCAGCATTTT. Amino acids: CASGLAPGLFSNQPQHF.

This clonotype has at least ten counts. The chain uses TRBV6-2 or TRBV6-3 and TRBJ2-1; TRBD2 might be the D (6 bases). The CDR3 totals 13 residues. Per the germline V gene, CDR1 is MNHEY and CDR2 is SVGEGT. V lost 7 bases to trimming and J lost 15 bases, with 22 bases between them. The CDR3: CASTGTPGRSRFF. CDR3 in DNA: TGTGCCAGCACTGGGACTCCGGGGAGATCCCGGTTCTTC.

The chain recombines TRBV12-3 or TRBV12-4 with TRBJ2-7; 7 bases match TRBD1. The CDR3 sequence is 13 residues long. Unmatched junction bases numbered 4, after V lost 5 bases and J lost 3 bases. The CDR3 DNA sequence: TGTGCCAGCAGTCCCCCAGGGGGCTACGAGCAGTACGTC. Its protein is CASSPPGGYEQYV.

This clonotype was detected a few times. The gene calls are TRBV20-1 and TRBJ1-1; D is uncertain. This CDR3 spans 15 amino acids. The germline V gene has CDR1 DFQATT and CDR2 SNEGSKA (reference sequence). Trimming shortened V by 6 bases and J by 4 bases, and 21 bases separated the two germline ends. The CDR3 coding sequence is TGCAGTGCCGACCGAGACCCTTGGTTTCCCACTGAAGCTTTCTTT. Translation: CSADRDPWFPTEAFF.

This clonotype was detected ten times or more. The chain has TRBV7-6 and TRBJ1-1; D is ambiguous. In germline, CDR1 is SGHVS, CDR2 FNYEAQ. Trimming stripped 3 bases from V and 1 base from J, with 9 bases between. The CDR3 spans 14 residues. The CDR3 DNA sequence: TGTGCCAGCAGCTTGTGGGGATGGAACACTGAAGCTTTCTTT. Its translation: CASSLWGWNTEAFF.

J is TRBJ2-3 and V is TRBV5-5; TRBD2 aligns across 12 bases. Germline loops: CDR1 SGHKS, CDR2 YYEKEE (reference sequence). V shed 4 bases, J shed 5 bases, and the junction held 8 bases outside the gene matches. This CDR3 contains 16 residues. The CDR3 DNA follows: TGTGCCAGCAGCCTCCGGACTAGCGGGGTGAGAGATACGCAGTATTTT. It specifies CASSLRTSGVRDTQYF.

The CDR3 DNA follows: TGTGCCAGCACCCTTAGCGACCAAGAGACCCAGTACTTC. Amino acids: CASTLSDQETQYF. The chain carries TRBV11-2 and TRBJ2-5; D is perhaps TRBD2 (5 bases). The V and J ends lost 7 bases and 0 bases respectively, with 9 bases between them. Germline-derived CDR1 and CDR2 are SGHAT and FQNNGV. The CDR3 contains 13 residues.